The 3 T cell receptor beta chains listed next were all sequenced from one sample in a study of response to subunit inactivated influenza vaccine. TCRdb re-called the RT-PCR reads with MiXCR, one entry per CDR3 protein. The sample lists about 700,000 distinct CDR3 sequences; more than 11% were seen once. Source: PBMCs from blood, taken 14 to 15 days before vaccination. These receptors all come from a man in his fifties or sixties who received an inactivated influenza vaccine.

Only a few counts were recorded for this clonotype. The chain carries TRBV20-1 and TRBJ2-1; no firm D call. The V end was cut by 2 bases, the J end by 9 bases, with 14 bases between. This CDR3 has 13 residues. Germline CDR1 and CDR2: DFQATT and SNEGSKA (reference sequence). The CDR3 DNA sequence: TGCAGTGCTAGATTCTTCTCAGGCACTGAGCAGTTCTTC. It yields the protein CSARFFSGTEQFF.

The V call is TRBV4-3, the J call TRBJ2-1; 13 nucleotides agree with TRBD2. CDR3 length: 14 residues. In germline, CDR1 is LGHNA, CDR2 YSLEER. V trimming: 5 bases; J trimming: 7 bases; junction bases outside the gene matches: 2. The DNA of the CDR3 is TGCGCCAGCAGCTGGACTAGCGGGAGAAATGAGCAGTTCTTC. Protein product: CASSWTSGRNEQFF.

This clonotype was recorded at least ten times. The rearrangement joins TRBV20-1 to TRBJ2-3; 9 bases fit TRBD2. Germline V gene sequence: CDR1 DFQATT, CDR2 SNEGSKA (reference sequence). The CDR3 contains 13 residues. The junction had 0 bases not matched to a gene; V was cut back by 2 bases and J by 3 bases. CDR3 nucleotides: TGCAGTGCTAGACTAGCGGGAACAGATACGCAGTATTTT. Translating it yields CSARLAGTDTQYF.